Below, 9 T cell receptor beta chains from the same sample are listed, as sequenced in a study of blood T cell repertoires in COVID-19. Here immunoSEQ multiplex PCR was the method, and the copy in TCRdb shows in-frame clones only, minus some. The sample contains 220,000 or so clones, 86% of which appear only once. The specimen sequenced was peripheral blood. The receptors stem from a woman aged 50 to 65 with COVID-19, enrolled during active disease.

The genes are TRBV19 and TRBJ1-1; D remains unclear. CDR1 is LNHDA and CDR2 is SQIVND in the germline V gene (reference sequence). This CDR3 has 11 amino acids. Trimming stripped 8 bases from V and 5 bases from J, with 9 bases between. The CDR3 coding sequence is TGTGCCAGTGGAGGGTTTACTGAAGCTTTCTTT. Translation: CASGGFTEAFF.

This clone was found a few times. This chain links TRBV9 with TRBJ1-6; D might be TRBD1 (6 bases). Germline CDR1 SGDLS, CDR2 YYNGEE. The CDR3 is 17 residues long. V was clipped by 0 bases and J by 6 bases, with 16 bases between them. Written as DNA, the CDR3 is TGTGCCAGCAGCGTAGTACGGGACATCGGCGCTAATTCACCCCTCCACTTT. Residues: CASSVVRDIGANSPLHF.

This chain connects TRBV6-4 to TRBJ1-1; 9 nucleotides align to TRBD1. With 4 bases clipped from V and 5 bases from J, the junction kept 5 bases outside the gene matches. The germline CDR1 and CDR2 sequences are MRHNA and SNTAGT. This CDR3 has 14 residues. In DNA form, the CDR3 reads TGTGCCAGCAGTGTAACAGGGGGCAGGACTGAAGCTTTCTTT. Its protein product is CASSVTGGRTEAFF.

The chain carries TRBV7-8 and TRBJ2-7; 11 positions agree with TRBD1. The V segment lost 4 bases and the J segment 0 bases; nucleotides outside the gene matches: 2. CDR3 size: 15 residues. The germline gives CDR1 SGHVS, CDR2 FQNEAQ. CDR3 region: CASSSGTGGSYEQYV. In nucleotides, the CDR3 is TGTGCCAGCAGCTCCGGGACAGGGGGCTCCTACGAGCAGTACGTC.

This clone was seen once. The chain couples TRBV5-5 to TRBJ1-2; 9 bases are a match to TRBD1. The germline V gene has CDR1 SGHKS and CDR2 YYEKEE (reference sequence). This CDR3 spans 16 amino acids. The J segment lost 5 bases and the V segment lost 3 bases, leaving 11 bases of the junction unmatched. DNA of the CDR3: TGTGCCAGCAGCTGGGGGACAGGGAACCCATATTATGGCTACACCTTC. It translates to CASSWGTGNPYYGYTF.

The gene calls are TRBV9 and TRBJ1-3, with TRBD1 matching 9 bases. In germline, CDR1 is SGDLS, CDR2 YYNGEE. The CDR3 covers 17 residues. The junction had 12 bases not matched to a gene; V was cut back by 4 bases and J by 4 bases. CDR3 sequence: CASSPPPGTGKGNTIYF. DNA for the CDR3: TGTGCCAGCAGCCCCCCTCCCGGGACAGGGAAGGGAAACACCATATATTTT.

The rearrangement joins TRBV5-1 to TRBJ2-1; TRBD1 is a possible D gene (5 bases). Deletions cut 5 bases from V and 10 bases from J, with 19 bases between. This CDR3 region has 14 residues. The germline V gene has CDR1 SGHRS and CDR2 YFSETQ. In DNA, the CDR3 is TGCGCCAGCAGAATTTTAGGGGAAGCCAGCGAGCAGTTCTTC. This gives the protein CASRILGEASEQFF.

CDR3 amino acids: CASSLPGLPNTEAFF. Here the CDR3 DNA reads TGTGCCAGCAGCTTACCGGGACTTCCGAACACTGAAGCTTTCTTT. The rearrangement uses TRBV7-2 and TRBJ1-1, with a tentative D call TRBD1 (5 bases). The V gene lost 2 bases and the J gene lost 1 base, with 11 bases spanning the gap. The CDR3 totals 15 residues. CDR1 SGHTA and CDR2 FQGNSA come from the germline V gene.

This clone showed up just a few times. J is TRBJ2-5 and V is TRBV5-4; 8 nucleotides match TRBD1. V shed 3 bases and J 5 bases; nucleotides not matched to a gene: 15. This CDR3 comprises 17 residues. Germline lookup yields CDR1 SGHNT and CDR2 YYREEE (reference sequence). The CDR3 DNA reads TGTGCCAGCAGCTCGGGTGCAACAGGGGGAGTAGGGGAGACCCAGTACTTC. This gives the protein CASSSGATGGVGETQYF.